This section outlines one T cell receptor beta chain sequence together with its context. The sample comes from a study of human CD4 T cells and Enterobacteriaceae. Sorting took every CD4+ cell except CD45RA+CCR7+CD95- naive cells, reaching over 95% purity. CD4 and CD14 magnetic microbeads positively selected total CD4+ T cells and monocytes. Ex vivo total memory CD4+ cells were sequenced at deep level. Sequencing was performed with immunoSEQ multiplex PCR; in TCRdb, only in-frame clones are kept and a portion is missing. This repertoire shows about 29,000 clones, roughly 79% found once; its top ten account for around 1.7%. Between the trimmed V and J ends, which lost 3 bases and 7 bases, there was a span of 19 bases. CDR3 length equals 15 residues. Germline-derived CDR1 and CDR2 are LNHDA and SQIVND (reference sequence).

Sequencing was done on a sample of memory CD4+ T cells from blood. The gene calls are TRBV19 and TRBJ2-7; either TRBD1 or TRBD2 may fit D (5 bases each). This sequence originates from a human donor in good health. CDR3 DNA sequence: TGTGCCAGTAGTATCCGCCCCGGGGCGCAGGCGGAGCAGTACTTC. Translation: CASSIRPGAQAEQYF.